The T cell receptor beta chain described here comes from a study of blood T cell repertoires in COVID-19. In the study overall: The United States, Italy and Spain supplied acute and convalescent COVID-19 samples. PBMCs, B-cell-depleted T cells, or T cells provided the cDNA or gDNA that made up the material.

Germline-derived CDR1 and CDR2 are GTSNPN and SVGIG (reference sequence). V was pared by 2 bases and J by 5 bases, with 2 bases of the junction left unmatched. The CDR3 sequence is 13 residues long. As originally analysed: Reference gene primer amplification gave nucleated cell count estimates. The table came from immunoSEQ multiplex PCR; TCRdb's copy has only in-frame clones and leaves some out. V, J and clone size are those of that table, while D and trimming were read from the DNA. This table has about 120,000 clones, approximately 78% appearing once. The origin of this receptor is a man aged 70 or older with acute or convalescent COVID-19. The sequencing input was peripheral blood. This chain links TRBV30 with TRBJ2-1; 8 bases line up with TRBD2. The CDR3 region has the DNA TGTGCCTGGAGTAGCGGGAGAGACAATGAGCAGTTCTTC. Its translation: CAWSSGRDNEQFF.